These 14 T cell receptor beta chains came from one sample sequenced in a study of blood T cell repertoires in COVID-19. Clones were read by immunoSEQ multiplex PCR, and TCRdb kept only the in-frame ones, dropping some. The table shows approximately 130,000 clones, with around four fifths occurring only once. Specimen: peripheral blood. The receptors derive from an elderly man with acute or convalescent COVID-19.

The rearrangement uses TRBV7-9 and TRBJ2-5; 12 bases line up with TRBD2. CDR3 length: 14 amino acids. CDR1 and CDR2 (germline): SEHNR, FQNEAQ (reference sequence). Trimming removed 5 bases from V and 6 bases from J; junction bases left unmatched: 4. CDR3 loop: CASSQGLAGQTQYF. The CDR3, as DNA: TGTGCCAGCAGCCAGGGACTAGCGGGTCAGACCCAGTACTTC.

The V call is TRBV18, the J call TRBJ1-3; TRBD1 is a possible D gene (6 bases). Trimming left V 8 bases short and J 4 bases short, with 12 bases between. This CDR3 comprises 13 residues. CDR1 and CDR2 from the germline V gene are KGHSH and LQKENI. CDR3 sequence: CASHRDIGNTIYF. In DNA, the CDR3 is TGTGCCAGCCACCGGGACATAGGAAACACCATATATTTT.

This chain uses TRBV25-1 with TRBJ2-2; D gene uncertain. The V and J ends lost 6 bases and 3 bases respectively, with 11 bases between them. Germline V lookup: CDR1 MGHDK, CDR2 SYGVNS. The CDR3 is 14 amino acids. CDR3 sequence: CASRATTDTGELFF. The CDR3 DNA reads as TGTGCCAGCAGAGCGACCACGGACACCGGGGAGCTGTTTTTT.

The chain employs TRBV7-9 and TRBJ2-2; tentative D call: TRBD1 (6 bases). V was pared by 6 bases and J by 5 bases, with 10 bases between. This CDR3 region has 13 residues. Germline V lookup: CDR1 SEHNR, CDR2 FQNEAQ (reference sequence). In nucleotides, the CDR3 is TGTGCCAGCAGTAAAACAGGGACCGGGGAGCTGTTTTTT. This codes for CASSKTGTGELFF.

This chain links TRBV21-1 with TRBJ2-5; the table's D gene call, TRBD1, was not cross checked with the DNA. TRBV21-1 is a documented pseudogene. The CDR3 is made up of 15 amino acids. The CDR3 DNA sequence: TGTGCCAGCAGCTCCCGGGACAGGGCTCAAGAGACCCAGTACTTC. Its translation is CASSSRDRAQETQYF.

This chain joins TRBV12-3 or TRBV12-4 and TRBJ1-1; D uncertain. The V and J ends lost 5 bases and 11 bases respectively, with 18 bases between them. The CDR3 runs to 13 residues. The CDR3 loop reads CASSPSASLGAFF. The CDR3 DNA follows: TGTGCCAGCAGTCCCTCGGCCTCCTTGGGCGCTTTCTTT.

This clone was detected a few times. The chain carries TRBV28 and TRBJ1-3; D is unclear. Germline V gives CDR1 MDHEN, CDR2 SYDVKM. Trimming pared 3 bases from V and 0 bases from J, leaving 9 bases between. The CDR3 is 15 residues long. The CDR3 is CASSFPSSSGNTIYF. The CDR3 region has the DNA TGTGCCAGCAGTTTTCCCTCGAGCTCTGGAAACACCATATATTTT.

CDR3 nucleotide sequence: TGTGCCAGCAGCAGGACAGGGGGCCTCACTGAAGCTTTCTTT. Its translation is CASSRTGGLTEAFF. The chain is built from TRBV7-2 and TRBJ1-1, with TRBD1 identical over 11 bases. CDR1 SGHTA and CDR2 FQGNSA come from the germline V gene. V trimming: 5 bases; J trimming: 4 bases; junction bases outside the gene matches: 3. CDR3 length equals 14 residues.

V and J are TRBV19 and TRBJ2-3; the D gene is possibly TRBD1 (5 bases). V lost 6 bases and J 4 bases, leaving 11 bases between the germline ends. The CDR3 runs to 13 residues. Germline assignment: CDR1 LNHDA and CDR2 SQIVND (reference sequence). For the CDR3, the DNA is TGTGCCAGTAGGCAGAGACAGTCAGATACGCAGTATTTT. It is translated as CASRQRQSDTQYF.

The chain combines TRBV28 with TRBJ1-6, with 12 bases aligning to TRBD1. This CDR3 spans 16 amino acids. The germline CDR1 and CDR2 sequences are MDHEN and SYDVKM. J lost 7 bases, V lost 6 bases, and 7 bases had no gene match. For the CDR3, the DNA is TGTGCCAGCAGATCAAGGGGACAGGGGGCGAATTCACCCCTCCACTTT. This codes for CASRSRGQGANSPLHF.

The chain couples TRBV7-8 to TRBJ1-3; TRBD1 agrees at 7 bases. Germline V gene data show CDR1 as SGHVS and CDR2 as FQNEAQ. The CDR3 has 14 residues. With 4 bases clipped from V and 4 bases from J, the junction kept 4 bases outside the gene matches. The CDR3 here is CASSSTGFGNTIYF. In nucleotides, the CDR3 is TGTGCCAGCAGCTCGACAGGGTTCGGAAACACCATATATTTT.

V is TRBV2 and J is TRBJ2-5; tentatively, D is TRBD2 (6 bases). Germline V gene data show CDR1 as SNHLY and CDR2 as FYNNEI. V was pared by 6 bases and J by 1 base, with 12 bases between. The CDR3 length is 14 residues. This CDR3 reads CASRMGAGQETQYF. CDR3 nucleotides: TGTGCCAGCAGGATGGGAGCGGGCCAAGAGACCCAGTACTTC.

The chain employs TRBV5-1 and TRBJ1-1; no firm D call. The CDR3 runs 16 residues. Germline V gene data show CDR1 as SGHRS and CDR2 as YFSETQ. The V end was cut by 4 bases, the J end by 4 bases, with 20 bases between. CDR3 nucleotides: TGCGCCAGCAGCCGAAATGTTTGGGTTTCGGGCACTGAAGCTTTCTTT. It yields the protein CASSRNVWVSGTEAFF.

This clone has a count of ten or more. CDR3 DNA sequence: TGTGCCAGCAGTGAGAGGTTGGGTGGCTACACCTTC. Its translation: CASSERLGGYTF. The chain employs TRBV25-1 and TRBJ1-2; no reliable D call. Germline V lookup: CDR1 MGHDK, CDR2 SYGVNS. The CDR3 runs 12 residues. Trimming took 3 bases from V and 7 from J, leaving 9 bases between them.